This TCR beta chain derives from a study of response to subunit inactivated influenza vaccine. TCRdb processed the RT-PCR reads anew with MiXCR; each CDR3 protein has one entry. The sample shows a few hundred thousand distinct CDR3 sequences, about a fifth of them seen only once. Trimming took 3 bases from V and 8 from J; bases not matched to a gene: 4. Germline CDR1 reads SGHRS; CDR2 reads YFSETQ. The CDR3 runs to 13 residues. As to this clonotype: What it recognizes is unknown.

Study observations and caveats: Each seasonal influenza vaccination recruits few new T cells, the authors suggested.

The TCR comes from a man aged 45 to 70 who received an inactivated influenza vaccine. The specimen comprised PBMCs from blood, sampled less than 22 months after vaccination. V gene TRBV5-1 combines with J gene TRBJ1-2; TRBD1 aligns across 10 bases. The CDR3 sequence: CASSSGTGDGYTF. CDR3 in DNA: TGCGCCAGCAGCTCCGGGACAGGGGACGGCTACACCTTC.